Listed below are T cell receptor beta chains from one sample, sequenced in a study of blood T cell repertoires in COVID-19. Here immunoSEQ multiplex PCR was the method, and the copy in TCRdb shows in-frame clones only, minus some. Here the sample spans over 250,000 clones, roughly four fifths being singletons. Sample: PBMCs or T cells enriched from blood (not recorded which). Receptors originate from a man aged 25 to 40 with acute COVID-19. Both conserved end residues are trimmed from each CDR3. Fields, in order: V gene, CDR3 protein.

>TRBV19
ASSIPIDRADYGYT
>TRBV5-1
ASSLGGSNYGYT
>TRBV14
ASQPGSGVEKLF
>TRBV5-8
ASSSDSHRYGYT
>TRBV7-2
ASSLFRGDSPLH
>TRBV19
ASSIFGSTDTQY
>TRBV5-6
ASSLEAGTGNTIY
>TRBV11-2
ASSSQAGANVLT
>TRBV6-5
ASSLEIGNTIY
>TRBV24-1
ATSRGFNYGYT
>TRBV27
ASSAGHGRDLYNEQF
>TRBV5-4
ASSPAGQASRETQY
>TRBV19
ASIRDRGSGYT
>TRBV7-2
ASSFKGGNTIY
>TRBV5-1
ASSLKGDDTQY
>TRBV19
ASSILPAENTEAF
>TRBV6-4
ASSDSTQGKAF
>TRBV5-1
ASSSLDSQNTEAF
>TRBV6-5
ASSYSGLKNYGYT
>TRBV11-2
ASSPRWASGGSSYNEQF
>TRBV30
AWTQGLNEKLF
>TRBV5-1
ASSLDGQSNQPQH
>TRBV18
ASSPRREGTDTQY
>TRBV19
ASSIHSGEKPEAF
>TRBV19
ASKASGRTDTQY
>TRBV5-8
ASSLSGDLNTEAF
>TRBV3-1/TRBV3-2
ASRRTSGRNEQF
>TRBV25-1
ASSALAGPNEQF
>TRBV5-1
ASSLIKGASEQF
>TRBV7-9
ASSSRTSSSTDTQY
>TRBV7-8
ASSFQGSEKLF
>TRBV4-1
ASSQAEGGGNQPQH
>TRBV3-1/TRBV3-2
ASSRGQGYGYT
>TRBV9
ASSVVGSGGTNTGELF
>TRBV10-1
ASSDAVESGELF
>TRBV5-3
ARSFVEGLSSYNEQF
>TRBV27
ASSYLGLAGGKDTQY
>TRBV5-8
ASSLSRGGYT
>TRBV11-2
ASSKGGYNSPLH
>TRBV28
ASSLFASGTGDTQY
>TRBV5-6
ASSVGDRGHTGELF
>TRBV4-1
ASSRRTSGNYNEQF
>TRBV19
ASSIVNQPQH
>TRBV6-2/TRBV6-3
ASSDREGETQY
>TRBV6-5
ASSYSSRGPKWAF
>TRBV6-5
ATRHRWAGSNEQF
>TRBV29-1
SFDGGEF